The 10 T cell receptor beta chains listed next were all sequenced from one sample in a study of T-cell memory formation after mild COVID-19. TCRdb called the 5' RACE reads again in MiXCR, with one record for every CDR3 protein. The sample contains 300,000 to 350,000 distinct CDR3 sequences, around 19% of which appear only once. Material: PBMCs or a T cell subset sorted from them (not recorded which). The receptors originated from a man in his late teens or twenties who had mild COVID-19 (a few samples of this study predate the infection). Cell type and time point are not known.

J is TRBJ1-2 and V is TRBV27; weak D call: TRBD1 (5 bases). This CDR3 is 13 amino acids long. Looked up from germline, CDR1 is MNHEY and CDR2 is SMNVEV (reference sequence). Trimming shortened V by 6 bases and J by 0 bases, and 8 bases separated the two germline ends. The CDR3 DNA sequence: TGTGCCAGCAGCCGGGGCCCTAACTATGGCTACACCTTC. Translated: CASSRGPNYGYTF.

A few counts support this clonotype. The rearrangement joins TRBV4-1 to TRBJ1-6; 9 bases line up with TRBD1. The V gene's germline CDR1 is MGHRA and CDR2 YSYEKL. The CDR3 contains 15 residues. After removal of 3 bases from V and 9 bases from J, the junction contained 6 bases not matched to a gene. In DNA form, the CDR3 reads TGCGCCAGCAGCCAGGGACAGGGACTGGGTTCACCCCTCCACTTT. It specifies CASSQGQGLGSPLHF.

In its sample, this clonotype was seen a few times. In DNA, the CDR3 is TGTGCCAGCAGCCCGCGGGACAGCTCCCCTCCTTTTGTGGAGACCCAGTACTTC. This encodes CASSPRDSSPPFVETQYF. This chain uses TRBV7-9 with TRBJ2-5, with D possibly TRBD1 on 7 matching bases. Per germline, CDR1 SEHNR and CDR2 FQNEAQ (reference sequence). V was cut by 5 bases and J by 5 bases, with 27 bases left in between. The CDR3 is 18 residues long.

The J gene is TRBJ2-3, the V gene TRBV7-6; unclear D gene. This CDR3 contains 13 residues. V was shortened by 5 bases and J by 4 bases, with 10 bases between the two germline ends. The V gene's germline CDR1 is SGHVS and CDR2 FNYEAQ. CDR3 residues: CASSPRAADTQYF. CDR3 DNA sequence: TGTGCCAGCAGCCCTAGGGCGGCAGATACGCAGTATTTT.

This clonotype was detected a few times. The chain employs TRBV7-6 and TRBJ2-7, with D possibly matching TRBD2 (5 bases). CDR3 length: 16 amino acids. Germline V lookup: CDR1 SGHVS, CDR2 FNYEAQ. Trimming cost V 2 bases and J 3 bases, with 17 bases left between them. CDR3 coding DNA: TGTGCCAGCAGCTTAACCCCTTTCGGAGGCAGCTACGAGCAGTACGTC. Its translation is CASSLTPFGGSYEQYV.

The chain employs TRBV7-7 and TRBJ2-5; D is uncertain. The CDR3 runs to 12 residues. CDR1 is SSHAT and CDR2 is FNYEAQ in the germline V gene (reference sequence). With 8 bases removed from V and 0 bases from J, the gap between germline ends came to 7 bases. For the CDR3, the DNA is TGTGCCAGCGGCGCGGACCAAGAGACCCAGTACTTC. It yields the protein CASGADQETQYF.

The chain couples TRBV27 to TRBJ1-2; D gene ambiguous. Germline V gene lookup returns CDR1 MNHEY and CDR2 SMNVEV (reference sequence). V gave up 0 bases and J gave up 3 bases, with 5 bases separating them. The CDR3 is 13 amino acids. Here the CDR3 DNA reads TGTGCCAGCAGTTTATCGGTGGACTATGGCTACACCTTC. Its protein is CASSLSVDYGYTF.

V gene TRBV7-3 combines with J gene TRBJ2-2, with 7 bases identical to TRBD1. J lost 7 bases, V lost 6 bases, and 8 bases had no gene match. The CDR3 runs 14 residues. Germline V gene data show CDR1 as SGHTA and CDR2 as FQGTGA. CDR3 bases: TGTGCCAGCAGACCAGACAGGGAGTTCGGGGAGCTGTTTTTT. Protein sequence: CASRPDREFGELFF.

This chain links TRBV7-9 with TRBJ2-5, with D hard to call. V shed 4 bases and J shed 7 bases, with 13 bases lying between them. This CDR3 spans 13 amino acids. CDR1 is SEHNR, CDR2 FQNEAQ, per germline (reference sequence). The CDR3 bases are TGTGCCAGCAGCTCCTTGGGCCGGCGGACCCAGTACTTC. Amino acids: CASSSLGRRTQYF.

With regard to this clonotype: A much larger clonotype is one base distant, so this may be a read error. The chain employs TRBV12-3 or TRBV12-4 and TRBJ1-1, with 8 bases fitting TRBD1. CDR3 length: 16 amino acids. V lost 6 bases to trimming and J lost 5 bases; unmatched junction nucleotides: 14. CDR3 sequence: CASSPQGAHAKTEAFF. The CDR3 region has the DNA TGTGCCAGCAGCCCCCAGGGGGCCCATGCCAAAACTGAAGCTTTCTTT.